These 10 T cell receptor beta chains were sequenced from one sample in a study of blood T cell repertoires in COVID-19. Clones were sequenced by immunoSEQ multiplex PCR, and TCRdb holds only the in-frame ones, with some missing. The sample contains 60,000 to 65,000 clones, 75% to 85% of which appear only once. The material sequenced was peripheral blood. These receptors were collected from a woman aged 55 to 70 with acute or convalescent COVID-19.

V usage is TRBV18 and J usage is TRBJ1-1; 9 bases agree with TRBD1. Germline lookup yields CDR1 KGHSH and CDR2 LQKENI. The CDR3 contains 17 residues. The trim removed 3 bases at V and 5 bases at J, leaving 13 bases unmatched. The CDR3 DNA sequence: TGTGCCAGCTCACCGGTCACAGGGGGCATCGGTAAAACTGAAGCTTTCTTT. The encoded protein is CASSPVTGGIGKTEAFF.

This clone was seen only a few times. V gene TRBV9 combines with J gene TRBJ2-7, with TRBD2 as a possible D gene (5 bases). The germline V and J ends were trimmed by 0 bases and 0 bases, with 13 bases remaining between them. Germline CDR1 SGDLS, CDR2 YYNGEE. The CDR3 extends over 16 amino acids. The CDR3 DNA is TGTGCCAGCAGCGTAGACGAAGGGAGCCTCTCCTACGAGCAGTACTTC. As protein: CASSVDEGSLSYEQYF.

The count of this clone is one. The chain combines TRBV13 with TRBJ1-1; the D gene is possibly TRBD1 (5 bases). The CDR3 consists of 15 residues. The V gene's germline CDR1 is PRHDT and CDR2 FYEKMQ (reference sequence). V gave up 3 bases and J gave up 2 bases, with 13 bases separating them. The CDR3 coding sequence is TGTGCCAGCAGCTTGCAGGGATTGGGTAACACTGAAGCTTTCTTT. Protein product: CASSLQGLGNTEAFF.

The chain links TRBV5-1 to TRBJ2-3, with TRBD2 identical over 10 bases. The CDR3 runs 16 residues. Losses at the gene ends were 1 base for V and 2 bases for J; bases not matched to a gene: 4. The germline CDR1 and CDR2 sequences are SGHRS and YFSETQ. The CDR3 protein is CASSLRTSGATDTQYF. The CDR3, as DNA: TGCGCCAGCAGCTTGAGAACTAGCGGGGCCACAGATACGCAGTATTTT.

The V gene is TRBV11-2, the J gene TRBJ1-4; 7 nucleotides agree with TRBD1. V trimming: 2 bases; J trimming: 7 bases; junction bases outside the gene matches: 10. This CDR3 is built from 16 residues. Germline V gene sequence: CDR1 SGHAT, CDR2 FQNNGV. Here the CDR3 DNA reads TGTGCCAGCAGCTTACAGGGGGGCAGTTTTCTTGAAAAACTGTTTTTT. Its translation is CASSLQGGSFLEKLFF.

The chain links TRBV19 to TRBJ2-3, with TRBD1 matching 11 bases. The CDR3 is 17 residues long. In germline, CDR1 is LNHDA, CDR2 SQIVND (reference sequence). Unmatched junction bases numbered 7, after V lost 4 bases and J lost 1 base. Here the CDR3 reads CASSTRTGGYGTDTQYF. Written as DNA, the CDR3 is TGTGCCAGTAGTACCCGGACAGGGGGCTACGGCACAGATACGCAGTATTTT. The variable domain in full, with the rest retrieved from reference TRBV19 and TRBJ2-3, is DGGITQSPKYLFRKEGQNVTLSCEQNLNHDAMYWYRQDPGQGLRLIYYSQIVNDFQKGDIAEGYSVSREKKESFPLTVTSAQKNPTAFYLCASSTRTGGYGTDTQYFGPGTRLTVL.

This chain links TRBV6-6 with TRBJ2-5, with D possibly matching TRBD2 (6 bases). CDR1 and CDR2 from the germline V gene are MNHNY and SVGAGI (reference sequence). Between the trimmed V and J ends, which lost 6 bases and 5 bases, there was a span of 13 bases. The CDR3 has 13 amino acids. In DNA, the CDR3 is TGTGCCAGCAGCACCGGGGGTCTGGAGACCCAGTACTTC. This sequence encodes CASSTGGLETQYF.

The CDR3 region is CASSPEDWSYGYTF. The CDR3 DNA follows: TGTGCCAGCTCACCAGAGGACTGGAGCTATGGCTACACCTTC. V usage is TRBV18 and J usage is TRBJ1-2, with D uncertain. This CDR3 has 14 amino acids. V was cut by 2 bases and J by 4 bases, with 11 bases left in between. Germline V CDR1 and CDR2: KGHSH, LQKENI.

V usage is TRBV2 and J usage is TRBJ2-3; weak D call: TRBD2 (7 bases). V was shortened by 0 bases and J by 1 base, with 8 bases between the two germline ends. The germline V gene encodes CDR1 SNHLY and CDR2 FYNNEI. This CDR3 is 15 amino acids long. The CDR3 coding sequence is TGTGCCAGCAGTGAAGCGGGGGGGCGCACAGATACGCAGTATTTT. Amino acid sequence: CASSEAGGRTDTQYF.

This chain joins TRBV7-3 and TRBJ1-1; 7 bases align to TRBD1. V dropped 2 bases and J dropped 1; count of bases not matched to a gene: 4. This CDR3 spans 15 amino acids. Germline V gene data show CDR1 as SGHTA and CDR2 as FQGTGA. Here the CDR3 reads CASSLGGGSNTEAFF. CDR3 nucleotide sequence: TGTGCCAGCAGCTTAGGAGGGGGCTCGAACACTGAAGCTTTCTTT.